The clone carrying this TCR beta chain was seen a single time. Its target is unknown. Primers: 60 V beta forward and 13 J beta reverse. Measured with immunoSEQ multiplex PCR; TCRdb has only the in-frame clones, and not every one. This sample has approximately 93,000 clones; roughly 85% occur once, and the top ten carry around 8%. Time point here: after dendritic cell vaccination, including at tumor progression/relapse. None of the glioblastoma patients had an isocitrate dehydrogenase mutation. This specimen comes from a study of glioma-infiltrating T cells after dendritic cell vaccination. For the study at large: Treatment, given 2003 to 2012, was autologous tumor lysate-pulsed dendritic cell vaccination. Findings and limits, study-wide: Higher TCR clonality did not directly relate to longer survival.

Per the germline V gene, CDR1 is SQVTM and CDR2 is ANQGSEA. Trimming left V 7 bases short and J 1 base short, with 16 bases between. This CDR3 region has 14 residues. The clonotype was recovered from a human donor with glioblastoma. This rearrangement joins TRBV29-1 to TRBJ1-2; TRBD1 is a possible D gene (5 bases). Specimen: blood, collected after dendritic cell vaccination. Written as DNA, the CDR3 is TGCAGCGCCCACTTTGGGGGGGATAACTATGGCTACACCTTC. Its translation: CSAHFGGDNYGYTF.